This T cell receptor (beta chain) was captured by sequencing in a study of vaccination and CD4 T cells after COVID-19. Across the whole study: With a range of 35 to 161, the median interval from diagnosis to drawing post-COVID samples was 85 to 120 days.

One entry per CDR3 protein, called by TCRdb with MiXCR from the PCR reads. This table holds some 18,000 distinct CDR3 sequences, around 63% found once. This clonotype was picked up a small number of times. V trimming: 11 bases; J trimming: 6 bases; junction bases outside the gene matches: 7. Germline CDR1 MNHEY, CDR2 SVGEGT. The CDR3 is made up of 12 amino acids. This receptor was identified in a human donor who had recovered from COVID-19. The chain uses TRBV6-2 or TRBV6-3 and TRBJ1-5; 7 bases line up with TRBD1. The sequencing used CD4+ T cells from blood, collected after SARS-CoV-2 vaccination. CDR3 in amino acids: CAGRTGGQPQHF. The CDR3 DNA is TGTGCCGGACGGACAGGAGGTCAGCCCCAGCATTTT.